Sequencing of this TCR beta chain was carried out in a study of T cells in Graves' hyperthyroidism and ophthalmopathy (dated by TCRdb to 2018 to 2020). The study in broad terms: Peripheral blood was collected at initial diagnosis, before any treatment. To identify distinguishing TCR V-J signatures, a discovery cohort of around 100 patients was used, comprising under 45 with Graves' ophthalmopathy and some 57 with stable Graves' hyperthyroidism. An independent validation cohort of around 20 hyperthyroidism patients and approximately 15 patients who later progressed to ophthalmopathy tested prospective prediction of ophthalmopathy. The approximately 100 discovery patients were divided at random into training and test sets in a 7:3 ratio. The study also compared thyroid tissue and blood T-cell repertoires from roughly 6 Graves' hyperthyroidism patients. After sampling, hyperthyroidism patients received methimazole starting at 30 mg daily, and ophthalmopathy patients received high-dose intravenous methylprednisolone. TCR Vbeta CDR3 sequencing of 135 peripheral blood samples (over 40 ophthalmopathy, about 80 hyperthyroidism and about 17 progressor patients) is reported in the paper. Study-wide findings and limitations: A model built on a 13 V-J signature distinguished ophthalmopathy from stable hyperthyroidism, reaching 87.88% sensitivity and about 81% specificity in cross-validation and 80%/75% in testing. Most expanded thyroid clonotypes (frequency above 0.001) were also detected in blood, a finding suggesting that blood repertoires may reflect thyroid immune responses. In validation, progression to ophthalmopathy was predicted by the model with 65% to 71% sensitivity and under 85% specificity, a median of approximately 6.5 months before onset. Sample size was not statistically predetermined, and blinding of investigators to group allocation was not performed.

Ophthalmopathy patients had moderately to severely active disease, with a Clinical Activity Score of 3 or more, a NOSPECS grade of 4 or more, and a disease duration of less than 3 months. Exclusion was applied to patients with uncontrolled infections, other autoimmune diseases, pregnancy or lactation. Clinical symptoms, serum thyroxine and TRAb, thyroid ultrasound, and orbital computed tomography formed the basis for the diagnoses. PBMCs were isolated from roughly 10 ml of fresh peripheral blood by Ficoll-Paque density gradient centrifugation. Total RNA was extracted using Trizol reagent, and RNA quality was assessed on an Agilent 2100 Bioanalyzer. This clonotype showed up many times. Its recognized antigen is unknown. Per-nucleotide qualities are absent, and no much larger clonotype sits a single base away. Via the germline V gene, CDR1 is SNHLY and CDR2 FYNNEI. The CDR3 numbers 15 residues from cysteine through phenylalanine. Only the CDR3 portion is preserved as DNA: 45 bases, with reading frame beginning at the first base. A distance of 15 bases separates the germline ends of V and J, which lose 5 bases and 4 bases respectively.

The TCR beta CDR3 regions were amplified from RNA transcripts. For the first round of RT-PCR on the TCR CDR3, the HTBI primer set was used together with the Qiagen OneStep RT-PCR kit. The libraries were constructed in a second round of multiplex PCR and then size-selected and purified. Sequencing of the libraries was done on an Illumina HiSeq2000 using paired-end 100 bp reads. Under the source paper's analysis protocol: SOAPnuke was used to process the raw data, throwing out any read that contained adapters or uncalled bases, had a mean Phred below 15, or lacked an exact constant-primer or identifier match. COPE v1.2.5 was used to merge the high-quality paired reads, and each unique nucleotide sequence was defined as a clonotype. Clonotypes were aligned to IMGT TRBV, TRBD and TRBJ reference segments using MiTCR v1.1. The analysis included only V-J combinations with a frequency above 0.0001, which together covered 99% to 99.2% of the repertoires. The TCS score was defined as F50 (clonal expansion) divided by E x V (chaos), with BLOSUM62-based TCRdist calculated between CDR3 peptides within each V-J. Welch's t-statistics and random forest reduced 514 V-J features to 10 to 15, which were used in a naive Bayes classifier (R e1071). The public reads were quality trimmed at Q25 with fastp and then assembled into clones with MiXCR by TCRdb, keeping productive beta chains. Each entry merges the rows of one CDR3 protein and shows their most common DNA and genes. These V and J calls rely on TCRdb rather than the paper's analysis. The sample table contains fewer than 350,000 distinct CDR3 sequences; only one count was recorded for 15% to 20% of them. The biggest ten clones account for about 16% of the sample.

The source of this sequence is a woman aged 40-49 years with Graves' ophthalmopathy. The sequence links TRBV2 to TRBJ1-3, with a tentative D gene TRBD1 over 5 matching bases. The sequenced sample consisted of blood. The CDR3: CASSPRQREGNTIYF. The DNA sequence reads TGTGCCAGCAGTCCCAGACAGCGAGAAGGAAACACCATATATTTT.